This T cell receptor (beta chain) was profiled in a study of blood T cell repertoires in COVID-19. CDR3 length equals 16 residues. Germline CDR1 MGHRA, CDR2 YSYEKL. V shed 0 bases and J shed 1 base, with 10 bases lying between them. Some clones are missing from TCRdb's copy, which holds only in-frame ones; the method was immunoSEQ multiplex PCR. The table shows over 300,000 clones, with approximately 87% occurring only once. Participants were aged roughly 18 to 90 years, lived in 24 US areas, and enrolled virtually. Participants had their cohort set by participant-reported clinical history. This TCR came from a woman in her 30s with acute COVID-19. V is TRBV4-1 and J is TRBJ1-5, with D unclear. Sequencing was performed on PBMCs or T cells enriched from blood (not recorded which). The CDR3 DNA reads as TGCGCCAGCAGCCAAGATCGACGGAGAAGCAATCAGCCCCAGCATTTT. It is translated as CASSQDRRRSNQPQHF.